These 26 T cell receptor beta chains originate from one sample sequenced in a study of blood T cell repertoires in COVID-19. The protocol was immunoSEQ multiplex PCR, while the TCRdb copy is restricted to in-frame clones and leaves out a portion. The data contain tens of thousands of clones, roughly nine tenths of them seen just once; the ten biggest clones take up approximately 13%. Sequencing input: peripheral blood. All receptors derive from a man aged 65 to 85 with active COVID-19.

This chain connects TRBV7-2 to TRBJ1-4; maybe TRBD1 (5 bases). Trimming cost V 5 bases and J 6 bases, with 16 bases left between them. The germline gives CDR1 SGHTA, CDR2 FQGNSA. The CDR3 runs 15 residues. The CDR3 nucleotides read TGTGCCAGCAGCCCCTCGGGGGGGGTATATGAAAAACTGTTTTTT. This sequence encodes CASSPSGGVYEKLFF.

The chain couples TRBV10-3 to TRBJ2-7, with 8 bases lining up with TRBD1. Germline loops: CDR1 ENHRY, CDR2 SYGVKD. Trimming cost V 6 bases and J 6 bases; bases outside gene matches: 4. CDR3 size: 12 residues. The CDR3 bases are TGTGCCATCAGCGGACAGGGAGGCGAGCAGTACTTC. Its translation: CAISGQGGEQYF.

The rearrangement uses TRBV4-1 and TRBJ2-7; weak D call: TRBD1 (6 bases). The CDR3 consists of 16 residues. In germline, CDR1 is MGHRA, CDR2 YSYEKL. V gave up 4 bases and J gave up 1 base, with 17 bases separating them. CDR3 DNA: TGCGCCAGCAGCCCCGTCGGACAGTCAGGGTCCTACGAGCAGTACTTC. The encoded protein is CASSPVGQSGSYEQYF.

The CDR3 DNA reads as TGTGCCAGCAGCTTAGGTGGCGGGAGCGGTGACATTCAGTACTTC. Translating it yields CASSLGGGSGDIQYF. The chain employs TRBV11-3 and TRBJ2-4, with 7 bases that match TRBD2. The CDR3 is 15 residues long. Germline V lookup: CDR1 SGHNT, CDR2 YENEEA. Trimming removed 1 base from V and 8 bases from J; junction bases left unmatched: 8.

V usage is TRBV2 and J usage is TRBJ1-4, with a tentative D call TRBD1 (6 bases). This CDR3 has 14 residues. V lost 4 bases to trimming and J lost 8 bases, with 14 bases between them. The V gene's germline CDR1 is SNHLY and CDR2 FYNNEI. The CDR3, as DNA: TGTGCCAGCAGTGTCCCTTCGAGGGGGGAAAAACTGTTTTTT. Amino acid sequence: CASSVPSRGEKLFF.

The J gene is TRBJ2-3, the V gene TRBV7-6; 11 positions agree with TRBD2. CDR1 and CDR2 (germline): SGHVS, FNYEAQ. V dropped 3 bases and J dropped 4; count of bases not matched to a gene: 12. CDR3 length: 18 amino acids. CDR3 nucleotide sequence: TGTGCCAGCAGCTTGCCCGCCCGTACTAGCGGGAGAGCAGATACGCAGTATTTT. Amino acids: CASSLPARTSGRADTQYF.

The rearrangement uses TRBV27 and TRBJ1-6; a possible D gene is TRBD1 (6 bases). The germline V gene has CDR1 MNHEY and CDR2 SMNVEV (reference sequence). Trimming shortened V by 3 bases and J by 10 bases, and 19 bases separated the two germline ends. The CDR3 loop spans 16 amino acids. CDR3: CASSFPPSGVGSPLHF. The CDR3 nucleotides read TGTGCCAGCAGTTTTCCACCATCAGGGGTAGGATCACCCCTCCACTTT.

The chain links TRBV28 to TRBJ2-1; TRBD2 aligns across 14 bases. The CDR3 extends over 16 amino acids. V was pared by 4 bases and J by 7 bases, with 6 bases of the junction left unmatched. The germline V gene has CDR1 MDHEN and CDR2 SYDVKM. Written as DNA, the CDR3 is TGTGCCAGCAGTTCAAGGACTAGCGGGAGGCGAAATGAGCAGTTCTTC. Protein sequence: CASSSRTSGRRNEQFF.

The chain recombines TRBV7-2 with TRBJ2-4; D remains ambiguous. V was clipped by 1 base and J by 8 bases, with 12 bases between them. This CDR3 is built from 14 residues. Germline values: CDR1 SGHTA, CDR2 FQGNSA. The CDR3 sequence: CASSLGLPGDIQYF. The DNA of the CDR3 is TGTGCCAGCAGCTTAGGACTTCCTGGAGACATTCAGTACTTC.

The chain recombines TRBV4-1 with TRBJ2-3; weak D call: TRBD2 (5 bases). The CDR3 runs 16 residues. Trimming removed 0 bases from V and 1 base from J, with 11 bases in between. Germline values: CDR1 MGHRA, CDR2 YSYEKL. The CDR3 loop is CASSQEGLARTDTQYF. CDR3 nucleotide sequence: TGCGCCAGCAGCCAAGAAGGTCTAGCCCGCACAGATACGCAGTATTTT.

V and J are TRBV19 and TRBJ2-1; TRBD2 matches at 10 bases. The CDR3 extends over 15 amino acids. Germline lookup yields CDR1 LNHDA and CDR2 SQIVND (reference sequence). With V trimmed by 8 bases and J by 1 base, 5 bases remained unmatched. The DNA of the CDR3 is TGTGCCAGTTCGAAGCGGGAGGGGTCCTACAATGAGCAGTTCTTC. It specifies CASSKREGSYNEQFF.

The chain recombines TRBV4-3 with TRBJ2-6; D is perhaps TRBD1 (5 bases). Germline CDR1 is LGHNA and CDR2 is YSLEER. The V gene lost 0 bases and the J gene lost 2 bases, with 8 bases spanning the gap. CDR3 size: 16 residues. The CDR3 reads CASSQDEGAGANVLTF. The CDR3 DNA reads TGCGCCAGCAGCCAAGATGAAGGGGCTGGGGCCAACGTCCTGACTTTC.

This clone was seen only a few times. V gene TRBV11-2 combines with J gene TRBJ2-7, with 8 bases matching TRBD1. In germline, CDR1 is SGHAT, CDR2 FQNNGV. There are 14 residues in the CDR3. V was clipped by 5 bases and J by 8 bases; unmatched bases: 11. The CDR3 loop is CASSPPGQGAQQYF. As DNA, the CDR3 is TGTGCCAGCAGCCCCCCCGGTCAGGGGGCTCAGCAGTACTTC.

The chain combines TRBV6-1 with TRBJ2-7, with a possible D match to TRBD2 (6 bases). Trimming removed 2 bases from V and 8 bases from J, with 19 bases in between. Germline assignment: CDR1 MNHNS and CDR2 SASEGT. There are 15 residues in the CDR3. As DNA, the CDR3 is TGTGCCAGCAGTGAACGTCGGGGGTCCACTACGAAGCAGTACTTC. It encodes CASSERRGSTTKQYF.

The chain has TRBV5-1 and TRBJ2-1; possible D gene TRBD1, 6 bases. This CDR3 contains 12 residues. The germline V gene encodes CDR1 SGHRS and CDR2 YFSETQ. V gave up 4 bases and J gave up 6 bases, with 8 bases separating them. Here the CDR3 reads CASSPDSNEQFF. As DNA, the CDR3 is TGCGCCAGCAGCCCGGACAGCAATGAGCAGTTCTTC.

This chain uses TRBV5-4 with TRBJ2-5; tentatively, D is TRBD2 (5 bases). Trimming pared 4 bases from V and 5 bases from J, leaving 12 bases between. The CDR3 contains 13 residues. Germline CDR1 SGHNT, CDR2 YYREEE (reference sequence). The CDR3 nucleotides read TGTGCCAGCAGCCTGGGGAGTCTGGAGACCCAGTACTTC. Amino acids: CASSLGSLETQYF.

This sequence joins TRBV13 and TRBJ2-4, with 15 bases lining up with TRBD2. V lost 3 bases and J lost 0; bases outside the gene matches: 6. There are 19 residues in the CDR3. The germline gives CDR1 PRHDT, CDR2 FYEKMQ (reference sequence). CDR3 coding DNA: TGTGCCAGCAGCTTCTTGGGACTAGCGGGAGGTCTAGCCAAAAACATTCAGTACTTC. This gives the protein CASSFLGLAGGLAKNIQYF. The full variable domain, its missing parts supplied by reference TRBV13 and TRBJ2-4, is AAGVIQSPRHLIKEKRETATLKCYPIPRHDTVYWYQQGPGQDPQFLISFYEKMQSDKGSIPDRFSAQQFSDYHSELNMSSLELGDSALYFCASSFLGLAGGLAKNIQYFGAGTRLSVL.

V and J are TRBV5-8 and TRBJ2-1; D gene uncertain. The germline V gene encodes CDR1 SGHTS and CDR2 YDEGEE. The CDR3 sequence is 13 residues long. V lost 5 bases, J lost 12 bases, and 18 bases lay in between. Here the CDR3 reads CASSQTSPYRQFF. CDR3 nucleotides: TGTGCCAGCAGTCAGACATCACCCTATAGGCAGTTCTTC.

The rearrangement joins TRBV4-1 to TRBJ2-5; perhaps TRBD1 as D (5 bases). The CDR3 totals 13 residues. The germline V gene has CDR1 MGHRA and CDR2 YSYEKL. The ends were cut back, 3 bases at V and 5 bases at J, with 10 bases in the middle. The CDR3 loop reads CASSQSGAETQYF. The CDR3 nucleotides read TGCGCCAGCAGCCAGTCTGGGGCGGAGACCCAGTACTTC.

The chain employs TRBV19 and TRBJ1-1; TRBD1 might be the D (5 bases). V lost 5 bases and J 0 bases, leaving 10 bases between the germline ends. This CDR3 has 14 residues. The V gene's germline CDR1 is LNHDA and CDR2 SQIVND (reference sequence). This CDR3 is CASSPDSMNTEAFF. The CDR3 region has the DNA TGTGCCAGTAGTCCAGACAGCATGAACACTGAAGCTTTCTTT. Based on the CDR3 plus reference TRBV19 and TRBJ1-1, the full variable domain is DGGITQSPKYLFRKEGQNVTLSCEQNLNHDAMYWYRQDPGQGLRLIYYSQIVNDFQKGDIAEGYSVSREKKESFPLTVTSAQKNPTAFYLCASSPDSMNTEAFFGQGTRLTVV.

V gene TRBV6-5 combines with J gene TRBJ2-7; D not certain. The CDR3 consists of 14 residues. Germline CDR1 MNHEY, CDR2 SVGAGI. V lost 2 bases and J lost 3, with 11 bases in between. The CDR3 is CASSYDGSYYEQYF. CDR3 DNA: TGTGCCAGCAGTTACGACGGGTCTTACTACGAGCAGTACTTC.

CDR3 DNA: TGTGCCAGCAGCCTGACAGGCTACGAGCAGTACTTC. Protein: CASSLTGYEQYF. The V and J genes are TRBV3-1 (or the pseudogene TRBV3-2) and TRBJ2-7; TRBD1 is a possible D gene (6 bases). With 4 bases removed from V and 3 bases from J, the gap between germline ends came to 7 bases. In germline, CDR1 is LGHDT, CDR2 YNNKEL (reference sequence). The CDR3 runs to 12 residues.

This clone occurred a few times. V is TRBV10-1 and J is TRBJ2-2, with D perhaps TRBD2 (5 bases). Germline CDR1 reads WNHNN; CDR2 reads SYGVQD (reference sequence). Trimming removed 0 bases at V and 5 bases at J, with 10 bases between. The CDR3 loop spans 15 amino acids. CDR3 in amino acids: CASSESRVGTGELFF. Written as DNA, the CDR3 is TGCGCCAGCAGTGAGTCGAGGGTCGGTACCGGGGAGCTGTTTTTT.

The J gene is TRBJ1-6, the V gene TRBV3-1 (or the pseudogene TRBV3-2), with 8 bases lining up with TRBD1. The V and J ends lost 6 bases and 7 bases, in that order; junction bases with no gene match: 5. In germline, CDR1 is LGHDT, CDR2 YNNKEL (reference sequence). The CDR3 totals 14 residues. The CDR3 sequence is CASRTTGGNSPLHF. Here the CDR3 DNA reads TGTGCCAGCAGAACAACAGGGGGAAATTCACCCCTCCACTTT.

The chain links TRBV20-1 to TRBJ2-3; 8 positions agree with TRBD2. Germline CDR1 is DFQATT and CDR2 is SNEGSKA (reference sequence). The CDR3 spans 16 residues. With V trimmed by 3 bases and J by 4 bases, 12 bases remained unmatched. The CDR3 nucleotides are TGCAGTGCTAGTCTGTCTAGCGGGCGGGAGGCAGATACGCAGTATTTT. Amino acid sequence: CSASLSSGREADTQYF.

This clone has a single count. This chain connects TRBV6-1 to TRBJ1-2; 7 bases line up with TRBD1. CDR1 is MNHNS, CDR2 SASEGT, per germline. CDR3 length equals 13 residues. V shed 2 bases and J 6 bases; nucleotides not matched to a gene: 3. The CDR3 loop is CASSERQGDGYTF. In nucleotides, the CDR3 is TGTGCCAGCAGTGAAAGGCAGGGGGATGGCTACACCTTC.